The clone carrying this T cell receptor beta chain was counted a single time. Its antigen is not identified. The data were taken from a study of long-term antiretroviral therapy in people with HIV. Study-wide points: Relative to transplant donor controls, diversity remained lower despite increasing after ART. ART adherence, viral resistance and therapy changes were undocumented. Collection of the blood, which took place between about 2003 and 2018, possibly occurred under older ART regimens.

Each specimen consisted of about 0.95-10 million cryopreserved PBMC prior to extraction of DNA. Running of the v3.0 immunoSEQ assay took place at survey level. Sequencing used immunoSEQ multiplex PCR; TCRdb keeps in-frame clones, though not all of them. Among some 28,000 clones, 70% to 90% were seen once, and the ten largest hold 4.1%. Germline V lookup: CDR1 SGHRS, CDR2 YFSETQ. Trimming cost V 5 bases and J 2 bases, with 13 bases left between them. The CDR3 is made up of 15 amino acids. The sample consisted of unsorted PBMCs, taken 0.5 years after starting antiretroviral therapy. The source of this sequence is a woman between 18 and 29 years old with HIV. The rearrangement links TRBV5-1 to TRBJ2-2; D possibly corresponds to TRBD2 (7 bases). The CDR3, as DNA: TGCGCCAGCAGTAGGGGGGGAGAAAACACCGGGGAGCTGTTTTTT. Protein product: CASSRGGENTGELFF.